This T cell receptor (beta chain) was observed in a study of shared clonotypes between healthy human individuals. Study-level findings and limits: Donor clonotype sharing was expected to depend on sequencing depth. Generation probabilities were higher for clonotypes shared across all four sorted-subset donors than for unshared ones.

This clone was found once. The antigen is unknown. Here immunoSEQ multiplex PCR was the method, and the copy in TCRdb shows in-frame clones only, minus some. Found here are approximately 2.1 million clones, roughly 93% of them singletons; the top ten hold 0.39%. The ends were cut back, 2 bases at V and 5 bases at J, with 16 bases in the middle. The CDR3 is made up of 16 amino acids. Germline lookup yields CDR1 SGHTA and CDR2 FQGNSA. Each donor was a Caucasian adult residing in Nashville, Tennessee. In the CD4+ fraction, cells were divided into CD45RA+ naive and CD45RA-negative memory subsets. The clonotype originates from a man younger than 35 in good health. Some clones in this sample may be carry-over from other donors' samples. The chain employs TRBV7-2 and TRBJ2-1, with D perhaps matching TRBD2 (6 bases). Material for sequencing was naive CD4+ T cells from PBMCs. Subset noted: CD45RA+ positively selected. The CDR3 DNA sequence: TGTGCCAGCAGCTTATTTGCGCGGGGATCTCACAATGAGCAGTTCTTC. Its protein is CASSLFARGSHNEQFF.